The 29 T cell receptor beta chains reported below all come from one sample, sequenced in a study of blood T cell repertoires in COVID-19. The table came from immunoSEQ multiplex PCR; TCRdb's copy has only in-frame clones and leaves some out. The data hold 160,000 or so clones, with just over 90% observed a single time. Sequenced material: peripheral blood. These receptors were obtained from a woman aged 55-75 years with COVID-19, enrolled during active disease.

The chain couples TRBV6-1 to TRBJ1-1, with unresolved D. In germline, CDR1 is MNHNS, CDR2 SASEGT. The CDR3 totals 13 residues. Trimming took 2 bases from V and 6 from J, leaving 10 bases between them. The DNA of the CDR3 is TGTGCCAGCAGTGAAACGTTGAGGGCTGAAGCTTTCTTT. Residues: CASSETLRAEAFF.

The genes are TRBV19 and TRBJ1-5, with 12 positions matching TRBD1. CDR1 and CDR2 (germline): LNHDA, SQIVND (reference sequence). This CDR3 has 15 residues. V was clipped by 3 bases and J by 6 bases; unmatched bases: 3. The CDR3 DNA is TGTGCCAGTAGTATCGGGACAGGGGGCTTTCAGCCCCAGCATTTT. Protein sequence: CASSIGTGGFQPQHF.

The chain employs TRBV7-2 and TRBJ1-2, with TRBD1 matching over 7 bases. V was pared by 5 bases and J by 7 bases, with 13 bases of the junction left unmatched. The CDR3 extends over 15 amino acids. The germline CDR1 and CDR2 sequences are SGHTA and FQGNSA. In nucleotides, the CDR3 is TGTGCCAGCAGCCCGCACCAGACAGGGTCGGGTGGCTACACCTTC. Protein: CASSPHQTGSGGYTF.

The rearrangement uses TRBV5-1 and TRBJ1-1; D is ambiguous. The V and J ends lost 4 bases and 0 bases respectively, with 7 bases between them. The CDR3 covers 13 residues. CDR1 and CDR2 (germline): SGHRS, YFSETQ. The CDR3 nucleotides are TGCGCCAGCAGCCCCGGTCTGAACACTGAAGCTTTCTTT. Amino acid sequence: CASSPGLNTEAFF.

The CDR3 loop is CASSQALRQGHEQFF. The DNA of the CDR3 is TGTGCCAGCAGCCAGGCTTTAAGACAGGGACATGAGCAGTTCTTC. J is TRBJ2-1 and V is TRBV3-1 (or the pseudogene TRBV3-2); TRBD1 matches at 7 bases. Losses at the gene ends were 3 bases for V and 8 bases for J; bases not matched to a gene: 10. The CDR3 is made up of 15 amino acids. Germline CDR1 reads LGHDT; CDR2 reads YNNKEL (reference sequence).

The rearrangement uses TRBV2 and TRBJ2-3, with a weak D call TRBD2 (5 bases). Per germline, CDR1 SNHLY and CDR2 FYNNEI. This CDR3 has 14 amino acids. Trimming shortened V by 4 bases and J by 2 bases, and 10 bases separated the two germline ends. The CDR3 coding sequence is TGTGCCAGCAGTGGAGGGATATCCACAGATACGCAGTATTTT. Protein product: CASSGGISTDTQYF. The full variable domain, its missing parts supplied by reference TRBV2 and TRBJ2-3, is EPEVTQTPSHQVTQMGQEVILRCVPISNHLYFYWYRQILGQKVEFLVSFYNNEISEKSEIFDDQFSVERPDGSNFTLKIRSTKLEDSAMYFCASSGGISTDTQYFGPGTRLTVL.

V usage is TRBV27 and J usage is TRBJ2-3; tentatively, D is TRBD1 (5 bases). The germline V gene has CDR1 MNHEY and CDR2 SMNVEV (reference sequence). The V end was cut by 6 bases, the J end by 0 bases, with 10 bases between. The CDR3 runs to 14 residues. CDR3 sequence reads: CASRQGFSTDTQYF. CDR3 nucleotides: TGTGCCAGCAGGCAGGGATTCAGCACAGATACGCAGTATTTT.

The chain uses TRBV7-9 and TRBJ1-6; tentatively, D is TRBD1 (5 bases). Germline V gene data show CDR1 as SEHNR and CDR2 as FQNEAQ (reference sequence). V was pared by 0 bases and J by 6 bases, with 12 bases between. The CDR3 is made up of 16 amino acids. The CDR3 here is CASSLANGGLNSPLHF. The CDR3 DNA follows: TGTGCCAGCAGCTTAGCAAACGGGGGTCTTAATTCACCCCTCCACTTT.

The genes are TRBV5-1 and TRBJ1-1; D gene unclear. Trimming took off 0 bases at V and 1 base at J, with 10 bases between the two ends. The CDR3 has 15 amino acids. Looked up from germline, CDR1 is SGHRS and CDR2 is YFSETQ. The CDR3: CASSLDPGGNTEAFF. The CDR3 DNA follows: TGCGCCAGCAGCTTGGACCCTGGCGGGAACACTGAAGCTTTCTTT.

The CDR3 is CASSTNRDRGRETQYF. CDR3 bases: TGTGCCAGCAGCACAAACCGGGACAGGGGGCGGGAGACCCAGTACTTC. The chain joins TRBV3-1 (or the pseudogene TRBV3-2) to TRBJ2-5; 12 bases map to TRBD1. The CDR3 is 16 residues long. With V trimmed by 5 bases and J by 5 bases, 9 bases remained unmatched. The germline gives CDR1 LGHDT, CDR2 YNNKEL (reference sequence).

This rearrangement joins TRBV3-1 (or the pseudogene TRBV3-2) to TRBJ2-1; no clear D. CDR3 size: 15 residues. Looked up from germline, CDR1 is LGHDT and CDR2 is YNNKEL (reference sequence). Trimming took 8 bases from V and 4 from J, leaving 18 bases between them. This CDR3 reads CASPRWRPRYNEQFF. The CDR3 nucleotides read TGTGCCAGCCCCAGATGGCGGCCGCGTTACAATGAGCAGTTCTTC.

The J gene is TRBJ2-1, the V gene TRBV7-9; 15 bases agree with TRBD2. Germline CDR1 and CDR2: SEHNR and FQNEAQ (reference sequence). V dropped 5 bases and J dropped 0; count of bases not matched to a gene: 5. The length of the CDR3 is 18 residues. The CDR3 sequence: CASSPGLAGGSSYNEQFF. The DNA for the CDR3 is TGTGCCAGCAGCCCTGGACTAGCGGGGGGGAGCTCCTACAATGAGCAGTTCTTC.

CDR3 region: CASSPFRGDYGYTF. The CDR3 DNA follows: TGTGCCAGCAGCCCCTTTAGAGGAGACTATGGCTACACCTTC. This sequence joins TRBV6-5 and TRBJ1-2, with no clear D. The germline CDR1 and CDR2 sequences are MNHEY and SVGAGI. The CDR3 is made up of 14 amino acids. V lost 6 bases to trimming and J lost 3 bases, with 14 bases between them.

The genes are TRBV19 and TRBJ2-6, with 8 bases lining up with TRBD1. Germline V gives CDR1 LNHDA, CDR2 SQIVND (reference sequence). The CDR3 totals 16 residues. V was pared by 6 bases and J by 0 bases, with 4 bases of the junction left unmatched. Written as DNA, the CDR3 is TGTGCCAGTAGACCGGGACAGGTCTCTGGGGCCAACGTCCTGACTTTC. Translation gives CASRPGQVSGANVLTF.

The rearrangement joins TRBV5-1 to TRBJ1-6; tentatively, D is TRBD1 (5 bases). The CDR3 extends over 14 amino acids. Germline CDR1 reads SGHRS; CDR2 reads YFSETQ. V lost 4 bases and J lost 9, with 14 bases in between. For the CDR3, the DNA is TGCGCCAGCAGCGGGGGAGGTAGGACTTCACCCCTCCACTTT. Its translation is CASSGGGRTSPLHF.

This chain joins TRBV12-5 and TRBJ1-2; D possibly corresponds to TRBD1 (5 bases). CDR3 size: 13 residues. Germline assignment: CDR1 LGHNT and CDR2 FRNRAP. With 5 bases removed from V and 3 bases from J, the gap between germline ends came to 10 bases. CDR3 region: CASGGRADYGYTF. The DNA of the CDR3 is TGTGCTAGTGGTGGCAGGGCAGACTATGGCTACACCTTC.

This chain connects TRBV6-2 or TRBV6-3 to TRBJ2-5; weak D call: TRBD2 (5 bases). V lost 5 bases and J 5 bases, leaving 15 bases between the germline ends. CDR1 and CDR2 (germline): MNHEY, SVGEGT. The CDR3 contains 14 residues. The CDR3 sequence: CASSQTRTGETQYF. Here the CDR3 DNA reads TGTGCCAGCAGTCAGACTCGGACGGGGGAGACCCAGTACTTC.

This clone was seen only once. The gene calls are TRBV15 and TRBJ1-1; 8 bases match TRBD1. This CDR3 comprises 16 residues. J lost 6 bases, V lost 0 bases, and 9 bases had no gene match. Germline V lookup: CDR1 LNHNV, CDR2 YYDKDF (reference sequence). The CDR3 DNA is TGTGCCACCAGCAGAGATGAGTGGCAGGGGGCAGCTGAAGCTTTCTTT. Translated, it gives CATSRDEWQGAAEAFF. Complete variable domain (other parts from reference TRBV15 and TRBJ1-1): DAMVIQNPRYQVTQFGKPVTLSCSQTLNHNVMYWYQQKSSQAPKLLFHYYDKDFNNEADTPDNFQSRRPNTSFCFLDIRSPGLGDTAMYLCATSRDEWQGAAEAFFGQGTRLTVV.

The chain joins TRBV5-4 to TRBJ1-3; D gene uncertain. The CDR3 has 14 amino acids. The germline V gene has CDR1 SGHNT and CDR2 YYREEE (reference sequence). Between the trimmed V and J ends, which lost 2 bases and 7 bases, there was a span of 13 bases. The chain's CDR3 is CASSLRPPGNTIYF. CDR3 sequence (DNA): TGTGCCAGCAGCTTACGACCTCCCGGGAACACCATATATTTT. The full variable domain, completed using reference TRBV5-4 and TRBJ1-3, is ETGVTQSPTHLIKTRGQQVTLRCSSQSGHNTVSWYQQALGQGPQFIFQYYREEENGRGNFPPRFSGLQFPNYSSELNVNALELDDSALYLCASSLRPPGNTIYFGEGSWLTVV.

The V gene is TRBV5-1, the J gene TRBJ1-2; tentatively, D is TRBD1 (6 bases). The CDR3 runs to 14 residues. CDR1 is SGHRS, CDR2 YFSETQ, per germline. The V end was cut by 4 bases, the J end by 4 bases, with 14 bases between. The CDR3: CASSGNQGPYGYTF. As DNA, the CDR3 is TGCGCCAGCAGCGGAAACCAGGGGCCCTATGGCTACACCTTC.

The chain is built from TRBV6-5 and TRBJ2-1; D perhaps matches TRBD1 (5 bases). With 5 bases removed from V and 4 bases from J, the gap between germline ends came to 9 bases. Germline V gene sequence: CDR1 MNHEY, CDR2 SVGAGI. The CDR3 extends over 13 amino acids. The CDR3 nucleotides read TGTGCCAGCAGTCTAGGGGTTTACAATGAGCAGTTCTTC. It encodes CASSLGVYNEQFF.

The CDR3 spells CASSQHPWTSGGRYQETQYF. The DNA of the CDR3 is TGCGCCAGCAGCCAGCACCCCTGGACTAGCGGGGGGCGGTACCAAGAGACCCAGTACTTC. V gene TRBV4-3 combines with J gene TRBJ2-5; 14 bases line up with TRBD2. Germline values: CDR1 LGHNA, CDR2 YSLEER. This CDR3 region has 20 residues. Trimming cost V 3 bases and J 0 bases; bases outside gene matches: 12.

V is TRBV7-6 and J is TRBJ1-1; 7 bases line up with TRBD1. The germline V gene encodes CDR1 SGHVS and CDR2 FNYEAQ. The CDR3 is made up of 18 amino acids. V dropped 1 base and J dropped 2; count of bases not matched to a gene: 13. In DNA form, the CDR3 reads TGTGCCAGCAGCTTAGGGGCCGCACAGGGGCGATACAACACTGAAGCTTTCTTT. It encodes CASSLGAAQGRYNTEAFF.

V is TRBV5-1 and J is TRBJ2-7, with 9 nucleotides matching TRBD1. The ends lost 1 base at V and 3 bases at J; junction bases unmatched: 5. Germline values: CDR1 SGHRS, CDR2 YFSETQ. This CDR3 has 15 amino acids. CDR3 sequence: CASSLRGQGLYEQYF. As DNA, the CDR3 is TGCGCCAGCAGCTTGAGGGGACAGGGACTCTACGAGCAGTACTTC.

The chain employs TRBV3-1 (or the pseudogene TRBV3-2) and TRBJ1-6; D uncertain. The germline V gene encodes CDR1 LGHDT and CDR2 YNNKEL (reference sequence). V was pared by 3 bases and J by 5 bases, with 8 bases between. This CDR3 is 14 amino acids long. CDR3 loop: CASSQRRDNSPLHF. The CDR3 nucleotides read TGTGCCAGCAGCCAGCGGAGGGATAATTCACCCCTCCACTTT.

The chain links TRBV5-1 to TRBJ1-2; TRBD1 is a possible D gene (6 bases). The ends were cut back, 0 bases at V and 5 bases at J, with 14 bases in the middle. The V gene's germline CDR1 is SGHRS and CDR2 YFSETQ. The CDR3 length is 15 residues. The CDR3 coding sequence is TGCGCCAGCAGCTTGGCCCCCGGGACAAGTTATGGCTACACCTTC. Amino acid sequence: CASSLAPGTSYGYTF.

The chain joins TRBV6-6 to TRBJ1-5, with TRBD1 as a possible D gene (6 bases). Per the germline V gene, CDR1 is MNHNY and CDR2 is SVGAGI (reference sequence). This CDR3 spans 15 amino acids. Trimming left V 7 bases short and J 0 bases short, with 13 bases between. The CDR3 reads CASKNQGYSNQPQHF. In DNA, the CDR3 is TGTGCCAGCAAAAACCAGGGGTATAGCAATCAGCCCCAGCATTTT.

The chain is built from TRBV2 and TRBJ1-1; possible D gene TRBD1, 5 bases. The V end lost 6 bases, the J end lost 4 bases, and 18 bases lay between the germline ends. The CDR3 has 15 residues. Germline-derived CDR1 and CDR2 are SNHLY and FYNNEI. CDR3 amino acids: CASSPASGRGTEAFF. The DNA of the CDR3 is TGTGCCAGCAGCCCCGCTTCAGGGAGGGGCACTGAAGCTTTCTTT.

The chain combines TRBV7-2 with TRBJ2-7; 9 positions match TRBD1. Germline CDR1 reads SGHTA; CDR2 reads FQGNSA. The V and J ends lost 2 bases and 5 bases, in that order; junction bases with no gene match: 4. This CDR3 has 14 amino acids. CDR3 amino acids: CASSLLTGGHEQYF. The CDR3 coding sequence is TGTGCCAGCAGCTTATTAACAGGGGGCCACGAGCAGTACTTC. The full variable domain, in which reference TRBV7-2 and TRBJ2-7 provide the parts outside the CDR3, is GAGVSQSPSNKVTEKGKDVELRCDPISGHTALYWYRQSLGQGLEFLIYFQGNSAPDKSGLPSDRFSAERTGGSVSTLTIQRTQQEDSAVYLCASSLLTGGHEQYFGPGTRLTVT.